These T cell receptor beta chains were read from a single sample in a study of T cell responses to AZD1222 COVID-19 vaccine. Profiled with immunoSEQ multiplex PCR; TCRdb holds only in-frame clones, not every one. The table shows some 150,000 clones, with 90% occurring only once. The source material was peripheral blood, sampled on day 0 of AZD1222 vaccination. These receptors all come from an adult in good health. Both conserved end residues are part of each CDR3. Fields, in order: CDR3 length, V gene, clone size, J gene, D gene, CDR3 DNA, CDR3 protein. The D gene is left open where the match is weak. Rows may omit the clone size; those that give it use once, few, many or a size class.

>14|TRBV18|NA|TRBJ1-3|NA
TGTGCCAGCTCACCATCTACAGCTGGAAACACCATATATTTT
CASSPSTAGNTIYF
>15|TRBV28|NA|TRBJ1-2|NA
TGTGCCAGCAGCCCTGGACAACTCACTAACTATGGCTACACCTTC
CASSPGQLTNYGYTF
>14|TRBV11-2|NA|TRBJ1-3|NA
TGTGCCGGGGGGCAGGGATCGAACGGAAACACCATATATTTT
CAGGQGSNGNTIYF
>18|TRBV6-2/TRBV6-3|NA|TRBJ2-3|TRBD2
TGTGCCAGCAGTTACTCCTATTCTGGGCTAGCGGACACAGATACGCAGTATTTT
CASSYSYSGLADTDTQYF
>15|TRBV7-9|NA|TRBJ2-2|NA
TGTGCCAGCAGCTTCCGACAGGAGAACACCGGGGAGCTGTTTTTT
CASSFRQENTGELFF
>14|TRBV6-2/TRBV6-3|NA|TRBJ2-5|TRBD1
TGTGCCAGCAGCCCCTATTCAGGGGGCAAATCCCAGTACTTC
CASSPYSGGKSQYF
>13|TRBV28|NA|TRBJ2-1|TRBD1
TGTGCCAGTACAGGGGGCGATTTTCATGGGCAGTTCTTC
CASTGGDFHGQFF
>13|TRBV12-3/TRBV12-4|once|TRBJ1-5|TRBD1
TGTGCCAGCCGGGACAGGGTCAATCAGCCCCAGCATTTT
CASRDRVNQPQHF
>14|TRBV19|NA|TRBJ2-1|NA
TGTGCCAGCTCATGGACCACTTATGGTGATGAGCAGTTCTTC
CASSWTTYGDEQFF
>11|TRBV20-1|NA|TRBJ2-7|TRBD2
TGCAGTGCTGGCCTAGCGGGACCTCAGTACTTC
CSAGLAGPQYF
>13|TRBV4-1|NA|TRBJ2-1|NA
TGCGCCAGCAGCCAGACATCTAGGAATGAGCAGTTCTTC
CASSQTSRNEQFF
>13|TRBV5-6|NA|TRBJ1-2|NA
TGTGCCAGCAGCCGTACGGGGAACTATGGCTACACCTTC
CASSRTGNYGYTF
>14|TRBV10-3|NA|TRBJ1-1|NA
TGTGCCACACACCCCACGGGCCTAGTCACTGAAGCTTTCTTT
CATHPTGLVTEAFF
>16|TRBV10-3|NA|TRBJ2-5|NA
TGTGCCATCACCGCCAATCTCGACGGAGGCCAAGAGACCCAGTACTTC
CAITANLDGGQETQYF
>14|TRBV5-1|once|TRBJ1-1|TRBD1
TGCGCCAGCAAACTCTCCAGGGGGCTGGCTGAAGCTTTCTTT
CASKLSRGLAEAFF
>14|TRBV6-6|NA|TRBJ2-1|NA
TGTGCCAGCACTGCCCAGGGAGGGGGGAATGAGCAGTTCTTC
CASTAQGGGNEQFF
>13|TRBV7-8|NA|TRBJ1-5|NA
TGTGCCAGCACCGATAGGAGCAATCAGCCCCAGCATTTT
CASTDRSNQPQHF
>13|TRBV7-3|NA|TRBJ2-1|NA
TGTGCCAGCAGCTTTACAGGGCTGAATGAGCAGTTCTTC
CASSFTGLNEQFF
>14|TRBV5-1|NA|TRBJ1-1|NA
TGCGCCAGCAGCTTGTTTAGGGGGAACACTGAAGCTTTCTTT
CASSLFRGNTEAFF
>13|TRBV5-5|NA|TRBJ2-1|NA
TGTGCCAGCAGCTTGTCCGGGTACAATGAGCAGTTCTTC
CASSLSGYNEQFF
>17|TRBV5-1|NA|TRBJ2-3|TRBD2
TGCGCCAGCAGCTTGGGACTAGCGGGGTCATGGGCAGATACGCAGTATTTT
CASSLGLAGSWADTQYF
>11|TRBV28|once|TRBJ2-1|NA
TGTGCCAGCAGTCCCCCCGGTGAGCAGTTCTTC
CASSPPGEQFF
>12|TRBV4-3|NA|TRBJ2-5|NA
TGCGCCAGCAGCCAAGCTGGAGAGACCCAGTACTTC
CASSQAGETQYF
>13|TRBV27|NA|TRBJ1-2|NA
TGTGCCAGCAGTTTACTCGGAAACTATGGCTACACCTTC
CASSLLGNYGYTF
>16|TRBV25-1|NA|TRBJ1-1|TRBD1
TGTGCCAGTTCAAAACCCGGGACAGGGATGAACACTGAAGCTTTCTTT
CASSKPGTGMNTEAFF
>12|TRBV28|NA|TRBJ1-5|NA
TGTGCCAGCAAAAGGGGCAATCAGCCCCAGCATTTT
CASKRGNQPQHF